This T cell receptor (beta chain) was captured in a study of cytomegalovirus exposure and HLA in healthy donors (TCRdb year 2017). With regard to the full study: According to an earlier analysis of a few hundred of the donors, about 179 million T cells yielded approximately 120 million unique TCR beta sequences and 276 Gb of sequence data. In the later analysis, no new phenotypic data were used to find candidate immune exposures; instead, reliance was placed on TCR beta sequences and their occurrence across donors. To decide whether each TCR beta V gene segment behaved as functional or pseudogenic, an earlier analysis of some 600 of the donors relied on high-throughput TCR beta sequencing. A separate validation cohort of over 95 different subjects was used in addition to the roughly 670-subject first cohort. Among the roughly 390 genotyped donors, roughly 80% belonged to the genetic ancestry cluster associated with self-reported Caucasian donors. Among a few hundred genotyped donors of the cohort, an average of approximately 240,000 unique TCR beta nucleotide sequences were sequenced per donor, roughly a sixth of them non-productive. Around 320 gigabases of sequencing data and approximately 85 million unique TCR sequences were included in an early release covering 500 to 750 HLA-typed donors. A later analysis re-analyzed previously published TCR beta repertoires from roughly 690 donors and added high-resolution HLA genotyping to study TCR occurrence patterns. The number of typed donors differed by locus: about 620-640 for A, B, C, DRB1 and DQB1; approximately 540 for DQA1; around 580 for DPA1; and some 450 for DPB1. Genome-wide SNP genotypes for about 55% of the roughly 670 donors were used in a later genetic analysis, which treated that subset as a discovery cohort. To predict cytomegalovirus infection status, the study combined high-throughput TCR immunosequencing, statistical association of individual TCRs with disease status, and machine learning. Class I and class II HLA loci were covered by the typing at four-digit resolution. About five DR-DQ haplotypes were handled as single units for association and clustering because linkage in the cohort was strong. Alongside the repertoire data, information on donor age, sex, ethnicity and CMV serostatus was compiled. Using immunosequencing, the study profiled T cell repertoires from about 620 subjects and related those repertoires to cytomegalovirus serostatus. All discovery cohort repertoires had been generated on a single sequencing platform. The study aimed to test whether cataloging public T cell receptors could reveal signatures of past pathogen exposure. The full study reports these points: According to a later genetic analysis, donors in an Asian-associated ancestry cluster had fewer N-insertions in productive TCRs than the roughly 670-donor mean. Three of the identified cytomegalovirus-associated TCR beta chains were confirmed in vitro to be specific for cytomegalovirus antigens. According to a later analysis, parvovirus B19, influenza, CMV and Epstein-Barr virus appeared linked to several top co-occurrence clusters. Because HLA typing was missing for some donors at each locus, association tests included only the typed subset. A further reported finding was that TCR beta sequences accurately predicted the HLA-A and HLA-B alleles for most subjects in the first cohort. A total of fewer than 200 TCR beta chains were listed by the study as associated with cytomegalovirus. A cluster of highly shared sequence variants was judged likely to represent a technical artifact of the sequencing pipeline. In an earlier analysis of some 500 of the donors, most TCR beta V segments appeared in productive rearrangements about 87% or about 30% of the time, broadly matching IMGT annotations. Most TCR sequences were seen in very few donors, while some public TCRs were found in many individuals. It was suggested by the authors that the approach could potentially be generalized to other disease states and immunological phenotypes. Roughly uniform sequencing depth across donors was assumed in presence/absence analyses, although this assumption may not hold. Correlated functional status among segregating V segments might reflect linkage disequilibrium, but an unknown experimental factor could not be ruled out. The 87-base-pair reads could not distinguish some IMGT-functional V segments, including TRBV6-2 and TRBV6-3, so those segments were excluded. In this cohort, only TCR beta chains were sequenced, and detectable features were limited by the absence of alpha or paired-chain data. Over 15 rarely observed V segments, including chromosome 9 orphons, were excluded from the earlier analysis of about 500 of the donors because counts were too low. The only immune exposure information available for the cohort was CMV serostatus. An association between a missense DCLRE1C variant and V-gene and J-gene trimming of TCR beta chains was found in a later genetic analysis and replicated in an independent cohort. A later analysis associated 15,000 or so TCR beta sequences with specific HLA alleles at a false discovery rate of 0.05. A later analysis found that HLA-associated TCR beta chains were more clonally expanded and had lower generation probabilities than equally common non-associated chains. Most CMV-associated TCR beta chains appeared to be HLA-restricted in a later analysis, and the HLA associations seemed to be driven largely by CMV exposure. Cytomegalovirus status was reported to be diagnosed by the classifier with high specificity and sensitivity in both the original and validation cohorts. In a later analysis, TCR association rates were found to vary across HLA loci, with the most associated TCRs seen for DRB1 alleles and the fewest for HLA-C alleles. When HLA alleles, especially DR and DQ, strongly co-occurred, TCR associations were difficult to assign to individual alleles.

Receptor libraries were prepared by the immunoSEQ multiplex PCR assay. A mixture of 60 forward primers for TCR Vbeta segments and 13 reverse primers for TCR Jbeta segments was used in the multiplex PCR. The CDR3 region of rearranged TCR beta genes was amplified from genomic DNA by a multiplex PCR assay. On the Illumina HiSeq System, the amplified TCR beta libraries were sequenced as 87-base-pair reads. Regarding the original processing steps: A later analysis counted tens of millions of unique TCR beta chains across the 500 to 850 repertoires, and 10 million to 11 million of these chains were shared by at least two donors. To remove PCR and sequencing errors, raw reads were error-corrected and collapsed into unique sequences using a nearest-neighbor algorithm that merged closely related sequences. V, D and J gene segments were assigned by aligning CDR3 sequences to IMGT reference sequences. For a sequence to be retained, a match of at least six nucleotides was required to both a V gene segment and a J gene segment. A rearrangement counted as productive if the CDR3 had no stop codons and remained in frame with V and J, and every other rearrangement counted as non-productive. CDR3 was defined according to IMGT convention as the region running from the second conserved V-encoded cysteine to the conserved J-encoded phenylalanine. The earlier analysis of a few hundred of the donors excluded sequences that lacked an unambiguous match to a single V gene segment. An earlier analysis of a few hundred of the donors called V segments functional above 56.7% productive rearrangements and segregating when the between-donor standard deviation exceeded 5%. To diagnose cytomegalovirus status from the catalog of TCR beta chain sequences, a statistical classification framework was built. A later analysis assigned V and J genes by comparing TCR nucleotide sequences with IMGT/GENE-DB human TR gene sequences. The TCRdist pipeline was used in a later analysis to assign CDR3 sequences and most-parsimonious VDJ recombination scenarios. In a later analysis, each TCR beta chain was defined by its CDR3 amino acid sequence together with its V-gene family, and reads without a unique V-gene family were excluded. As a way to deal with suspected cross-contamination and a sequencing artifact, a later analysis dropped 450 to 600 nucleotide sequences that were highly shared and had low generation probability. In a later analysis, a clonal expansion index for each public chain was calculated from normalized within-repertoire ranks of inferred template counts. In a later analysis, generation probabilities were computed with a VDJ recombination model fitted to out-of-frame rearrangements, and the resulting probabilities were checked against IGoR. Hypergeometric tests were used in a later analysis to score TCR-TCR, TCR-HLA and TCR-CMV co-occurrence, with a repertoire-size bias correction applied to the TCR pairs. A later analysis estimated false discovery rates by permuting HLA or CMV assignments 20 times. In a later analysis, co-occurring TCRs were grouped with DBSCAN, and TCRdist sequence similarity was added when clustering was performed within HLA-allele-positive subsets. For co-occurrence clustering, repertoires with fewer than 30,000 or more than 120,000 public chains were excluded, along with about five repertoires with anomalous nucleotide sharing. The immuneACCESS repertoire file appears here via TCRdb, limited to in-frame rearrangements. These files lack a portion of the clones; in checked studies, under half of the deficit traces to unresolved V genes, and the cause of the others is not known. The V and J calls and the clone size are those of that table, but D and trimming were determined from the DNA. A total of over 55,000 clones appear in this sample, roughly 78% of them only once. The top ten clonotypes cover less than 5% of the sample.

On this clone itself: Its antigen remains unidentified. No base qualities exist here, and no much larger clone lies one base off it.

The cohort was made up of approximately 700 healthy bone marrow donors. Cohort members were all nominally healthy when sampled, although unrecorded immune exposures were likely present. The donor was CMV seronegative and was included in the group of 352 seronegative cohort members. Every donor gave a peripheral blood sample, and the peripheral blood mononuclear cells from that sample were used for TCR beta sequencing. The Qiagen DNeasy Blood Extraction Kit was used to extract genomic DNA from the blood cell samples. Trimmed from V: 7 bases; trimmed from J: 2 bases; junction bases lacking a gene match: 5. CDR1 MGHDK and CDR2 SYGVNS were looked up in the germline V gene. Taken from cysteine to phenylalanine, the CDR3 has 13 residues. The kept DNA is CDR3 alone, 39 bases in frame from the first base.

The TCR sequence derives from a woman aged 30 to 39 in good health and CMV-seronegative. The sequence is built from TRBV25-1 and TRBJ2-7; a stretch of 7 junction bases matches TRBD1. Input material: PBMCs. The CDR3 protein sequence reads: CASTSGTAYEQYF. At the DNA level, the sequence is TGTGCCAGCACCTCCGGGACAGCCTACGAGCAGTACTTC.